The present entry profiles one T cell receptor beta chain with its context. What it binds is not known. This sample was included in a study of a mutant IDH1 vaccine in newly diagnosed glioma. About the study: In some groups vaccination began 4-6 weeks post-radiotherapy; others received it with temozolomide.

Time point specified: week 35, safety follow-up. With topical imiquimod, each dose of the vaccine consisted of 300 ug of mutant IDH1 20-mer peptide. Newly diagnosed WHO grade 3 or 4 IDH1-mutant, ATRX-lost astrocytomas were identified in the donors. Data came from immunoSEQ multiplex PCR; TCRdb stores just in-frame clones and leaves some out. The sample includes 50,000 to 70,000 clones, 86% seen only once; the top ten take 1.6%. The receptor was derived from a man aged 35-49 years with glioma. The material sequenced was PBMCs, taken from a glioma patient whose treatment included an IDH1 peptide vaccine.

CDR3 coding DNA: TGTGCCATCACAGAGACCCAGTACTTC. It yields the protein CAITETQYF. The rearrangement uses TRBV10-3 and TRBJ2-5, with D uncertain. The V gene lost 7 bases and the J gene lost 4 bases, with 1 base spanning the gap. Germline-derived CDR1 and CDR2 are ENHRY and SYGVKD. The length of the CDR3 is 9 residues.